These 16 T cell receptor beta chains came from one sample sequenced in a study of cytomegalovirus exposure and HLA in healthy donors. Primers for the PCR totalled 60 Vbeta and 13 Jbeta. Using immunoSEQ multiplex PCR, the repertoire was profiled, and TCRdb retains in-frame clones only, with some absent. The sample lists fewer than 100,000 clones, 60% to 85% occurring once. The specimen was PBMCs. The receptors originated from a man aged 55 to 70 in good health and CMV-seropositive.

Comment on this clone: The junction departs from germline at one end; a sequencing error may be responsible. The chain carries TRBV4-1 and TRBJ2-4; no reliable D call. The length of the CDR3 is 12 residues. The V gene's germline CDR1 is MGHRA and CDR2 YSYEKL. This chain's CDR3 is CARSQGPDKRYF. Here the CDR3 DNA reads TGCGCCAGAAGCCAAGGTCCCGATAAGCGCTACTTC.

This clone appeared a single time. The junction and the germline gene differ at one end; a read error may be behind it. The rearrangement uses TRBV5-4 and TRBJ1-6; 9 nucleotides agree with TRBD1. The CDR3 contains 15 residues. Germline V lookup: CDR1 SGHNT, CDR2 YYREEE (reference sequence). The CDR3 DNA reads TGTGTCAGCAGCAGAACAGGGGGCGGGAATTCACCCCTCCACTTT. Amino acids: CVSSRTGGGNSPLHF.

This clone was seen once. This chain joins TRBV6-4 and TRBJ2-5, with 7 bases aligning to TRBD2. CDR1 is MRHNA and CDR2 is SNTAGT in the germline V gene. This CDR3 contains 14 residues. Unmatched junction bases numbered 3, after V lost 1 base and J lost 4 bases. CDR3 sequence reads: CASSDWTRSETQYF. Written as DNA, the CDR3 is TGTGCCAGCAGTGACTGGACTAGGTCAGAGACCCAGTACTTC.

On this clone itself: Relative to the germline gene, one junction end is altered; a read error may explain this. The J gene is TRBJ1-1, the V gene TRBV28; TRBD1 agrees at 8 bases. Germline loops: CDR1 MDHEN, CDR2 SYDVKM. The CDR3 consists of 16 residues. The CDR3 loop is CASSLPGTGLKTEAFF. The CDR3 coding sequence is TGTGCCAGCAGTCTTCCCGGGACAGGTTTGAAAACTGAAGCTTTCTTT. Drawing the rest from reference TRBV28 and TRBJ1-1, the complete variable domain is DVKVTQSSRYLVKRTGEKVFLECVQDMDHENMFWYRQDPGLGLRLIYFSYDVKMKEKGDIPEGYSVSREKKERFSLILESASTNQTSMYLCASSLPGTGLKTEAFFGQGTRLTVV.

The V and J genes are TRBV11-1 and TRBJ1-1; 10 bases fit TRBD1. The CDR3 extends over 15 amino acids. CDR1 is SGHAT and CDR2 is FQDESV in the germline V gene (reference sequence). V shed 3 bases, J shed 5 bases, and the junction held 6 bases outside the gene matches. The CDR3 loop is CASSFLTGGNTEAFF. As DNA, the CDR3 is TGTGCCAGCAGCTTCTTGACAGGGGGCAATACTGAAGCTTTCTTT.

J is TRBJ2-7 and V is TRBV7-9; 10 bases agree with TRBD1. With V trimmed by 6 bases and J by 2 bases, 7 bases remained unmatched. The CDR3 is made up of 15 amino acids. Germline lookup yields CDR1 SEHNR and CDR2 FQNEAQ (reference sequence). In nucleotides, the CDR3 is TGTGCCAGCAGATCACCCGGGACAGGGGCCTACGAGCAGTACTTC. Its protein is CASRSPGTGAYEQYF.

This chain connects TRBV7-9 to TRBJ2-1; 7 nucleotides agree with TRBD1. Germline V gene data show CDR1 as SEHNR and CDR2 as FQNEAQ (reference sequence). The ends lost 2 bases at V and 8 bases at J; junction bases unmatched: 12. The length of the CDR3 is 16 residues. DNA for the CDR3: TGTGCCAGCAGCTTACAGGGGAGCCCGCAGGGGGATGAGCAGTTCTTC. Its translation: CASSLQGSPQGDEQFF.

This chain links TRBV15 with TRBJ1-2, with D possibly TRBD1 on 5 matching bases. The germline gives CDR1 LNHNV, CDR2 YYDKDF (reference sequence). The CDR3 sequence is 13 residues long. V lost 8 bases to trimming and J lost 1 base, with 11 bases between them. CDR3 residues: CATPARDNYGYTF. The CDR3 DNA reads TGTGCCACCCCCGCCAGGGATAACTATGGCTACACCTTC.

The table lists this clone with a count of one. Here the CDR3 reads CASSLAQPQHF. In DNA form, the CDR3 reads TGTGCCAGCAGTTTGGCTCAGCCCCAGCATTTT. The V and J genes are TRBV28 and TRBJ1-5; D gene unclear. The germline gives CDR1 MDHEN, CDR2 SYDVKM. The CDR3 is made up of 11 amino acids. V dropped 3 bases and J dropped 6 bases, with 3 bases sitting between them.

J is TRBJ1-4 and V is TRBV4-3; D perhaps matches TRBD1 (6 bases). CDR3 length equals 12 residues. Germline CDR1 LGHNA, CDR2 YSLEER. V lost 6 bases, J lost 8 bases, and 10 bases lay in between. CDR3 nucleotides: TGCGCCAGCAGGGGGGCACAGGAAAAACTGTTTTTT. The encoded protein is CASRGAQEKLFF.

A few counts support this clone. V usage is TRBV7-8 and J usage is TRBJ2-3; possible D gene TRBD2, 6 bases. The CDR3 extends over 15 amino acids. Germline CDR1 is SGHVS and CDR2 is FQNEAQ. V was pared by 4 bases and J by 8 bases, with 19 bases between. As DNA, the CDR3 is TGTGCCAGCAGCTACCGGGACTTCGGGTCCGCTACGCAGTATTTT. It yields the protein CASSYRDFGSATQYF. The full variable domain, its missing parts supplied by reference TRBV7-8 and TRBJ2-3, is GAGVSQSPRYKVAKRGQDVALRCDPISGHVSLFWYQQALGQGPEFLTYFQNEAQLDKSGLPSDRFFAERPEGSVSTLKIQRTQQEDSAVYLCASSYRDFGSATQYFGPGTRLTVL.

The chain links TRBV4-1 to TRBJ2-6, with 9 bases aligning to TRBD1. The CDR3 is made up of 17 amino acids. Germline V gene sequence: CDR1 MGHRA, CDR2 YSYEKL. The junction had 5 bases not matched to a gene; V was cut back by 5 bases and J by 0 bases. CDR3 sequence (DNA): TGCGCCAGCAGCTGGGACAGGGCGGCCTCTGGGGCCAACGTCCTGACTTTC. It yields the protein CASSWDRAASGANVLTF.

The rearrangement uses TRBV5-6 and TRBJ2-3; D is perhaps TRBD1 (6 bases). V lost 3 bases and J 1 base, leaving 15 bases between the germline ends. This CDR3 region has 16 residues. Germline V gene sequence: CDR1 SGHDT, CDR2 YYEEEE. The CDR3 DNA reads as TGTGCCAGCAGCTACAACTTACAGGGCGGCACAGATACGCAGTATTTT. This encodes CASSYNLQGGTDTQYF.

V is TRBV6-5 and J is TRBJ2-5; 8 nucleotides line up with TRBD1. The better agreement between TRBJ2-7 and the DNA end casts doubt on the J call. The CDR3 runs to 16 residues. Germline values: CDR1 MNHEY, CDR2 SVGAGI. CDR3 in DNA: TGTGCCAGCAGTTACAGTGGACAGGGTAATGCTTACGAGCAGTACTTC. Protein: CASSYSGQGNAYEQYF.

The V and J genes are TRBV5-4 and TRBJ2-1, with 9 bases fitting TRBD1. Germline-derived CDR1 and CDR2 are SGHNT and YYREEE (reference sequence). V shed 4 bases and J 9 bases; nucleotides not matched to a gene: 11. This CDR3 spans 15 amino acids. CDR3 bases: TGTGCCAGCAGCCCCTCCGCGACAGGGGGAAGTGAGCAGTTCTTC. This encodes CASSPSATGGSEQFF.

This clone has a single count. J is TRBJ2-1 and V is TRBV6-6; 10 bases line up with TRBD2. CDR3 size: 16 residues. Looked up from germline, CDR1 is MNHNY and CDR2 is SVGAGI (reference sequence). The V gene end was trimmed by 6 bases and the J gene end by 7 bases; junction bases not matched to a gene: 12. CDR3 nucleotides: TGTGCCAGCAGGTTAGCGGGGGGCCTCTCAAATAATGAGCAGTTCTTC. Protein sequence: CASRLAGGLSNNEQFF.